The present entry profiles one TCR beta chain with its context. The sample holds a few counts of this clonotype. The antigen it binds to is not known. The sample holds no much larger clone one base away, and base qualities are not on file. The record originates from a study (dated by TCRdb to between 2015 and 2016). Notes on the research overall: The study set out to test whether tumor-infiltrating Tregs in breast cancer get recruited from blood Tregs or are instead converted in situ from other CD4+ T cell subsets. The investigation overall reported the following: Tumor-infiltrating Treg TCR alpha and beta sequences overlapped most with tumor naive CD4+ T cells, then with blood naive CD4+ T cells. Tumor memory CD4+ T cell TCR gene usage was found to cluster with blood and lymph node memory CD4+ cells and with lymph node naive CD4+ cells. Validation in the larger cohort was restricted to a single TCR beta V-J rearrangement rather than whole repertoires.

Cells that were CD4+CD25+CD127-/low were the ones isolated as Tregs. Tregs, naive and memory CD4+ T cells from tumor, blood and ipsilateral draining lymph nodes of five breast cancer patients underwent full-length TCR alpha and beta sequencing. Tumor tissue, along with lymph nodes from ipsilateral axillary dissection, was perfused with PBS, minced, and then digested using collagenase I and hyaluronidase. Sorted cell populations were confirmed by FACS to exceed 90% purity. Full-length TCR variable regions were amplified by 5' RACE PCR with constant-region reverse primers, followed by semi-nested PCR with Nested Universal Primer A. Using the ReliaPrep RNA Cell Miniprep System, total RNA was extracted, and the SMARTer RACE 5'/3' Kit was then used to reverse transcribe the RNA into 5'RACE-ready cDNA. Multiplex adaptors were used to barcode full-length TCR alpha and beta libraries, and the barcoded libraries were sequenced on an Illumina MiSeq. The study's own analysis went as follows. For each of nine subset-tissue groups, sequencing data from the five patients were combined, and the groups were compared by unsupervised clustering of TCR gene usage. The Morisita-Horn index was used to calculate repertoire similarity, with shared sequences weighted by how much each contributed to each repertoire. Using fastp at Q25 and MiXCR, TCRdb reprocessed the public reads and kept productive beta chains. All rows with the same CDR3 protein become a single entry with the most common DNA and genes. The V and J calls come from TCRdb's annotation, not from the publication. This sample has around 50,000 distinct CDR3 sequences in its table, and approximately 26% of those were observed once. Together, the top ten hold 2% to 2.5% of the sample.

Sequencing was performed on tumor-infiltrating Tregs sorted from the breast tumor. The origin of this receptor is a female donor with breast cancer.

The CDR3 is CASSDRRLAVTDTQYF. The DNA is TGTGCCAGCAGCGACCGGCGACTAGCGGTTACAGATACGCAGTATTTT. The chain joins TRBV7-9 to TRBJ2-3; 9 middle bases align to TRBD2. The CDR3 runs 16 amino acids, cysteine and phenylalanine included. Of all the DNA, just the CDR3 is kept, 48 bases in frame from base 1. The germline V gene encodes CDR1 SEHNR and CDR2 FQNEAQ (reference sequence). Trimmed from V: 5 bases; trimmed from J: 3 bases; junction bases lacking a gene match: 9.